This T cell receptor (beta chain) was sequenced for a study of blood T cell repertoires in COVID-19 (dated by TCRdb to 2018 to 2021). Concerning the study at large: Collaborator samples came from the United States, Italy and Spain and covered acute and convalescent phases of COVID-19. The prospective study material was composed of cDNA or gDNA derived from T cells, B-cell-depleted T cells, or PBMCs. The dataset comprised deeply sampled blood TCRbeta repertoires from subjects exposed to, actively infected with, or recovered from COVID-19. The repertoires were released in a freely available public database meant as a resource for research on the immune response to SARS-CoV-2. The samples were drawn from the first 160 participants of the ongoing ImmuneRACE study and from 1,254 subjects provided by 6 global collaborators. Sample metadata almost always included a de-identified subject ID, COVID-19 status, age in years and sex. Where HLA class I and class II types were available, the types were taken from metadata supplied by the sample provider, not from assay-based typing. The investigation overall reported the following: The quantity of clinical and demographic metadata differed by source and by participant and was supplied without curation.

The immunoSEQ Assay, a bias-controlled multiplex PCR, was used to amplify TCRbeta CDR3 regions from genomic DNA. The study's processing was this. Within the assay, amplification of reference gene primers was used to estimate how many nucleated cells each sample contained. To quantify the absolute abundance of each unique TCRbeta CDR3 rearrangement, sequence reads were collapsed and filtered. For each sample, productive Simpson clonality was calculated by taking the square root of Simpson's diversity index across productive rearrangements. TCRdb stores this immuneACCESS table with in-frame sequences only. Part of the clones is absent; in the studies checked, under half of the shortfall reflects unresolved V genes, and no reason is known for the rest. V and J calls and clone size are copied from that table; D and trimming were computed from the DNA. In this sample the table shows about 250,000 clones, approximately 83% of which occur a single time. Clones ranked in the top ten supply 15% to 18% of the sample.

A note on this clone: Its antigen is still unknown. No base qualities exist here, and no much larger clone lies one base off it.

At one collaborating source in Seattle, patients were enrolled during active infection and were followed longitudinally through the course of disease. Whole blood was collected in K2EDTA tubes by collaborating institutions according to the institutions' own protocols. For TCRbeta analysis, collaborators shipped samples as frozen whole blood, isolated PBMCs, or DNA extracted from either of those sample types. Spanning cysteine to phenylalanine, the CDR3 consists of 14 amino acids. Of all the DNA, just the CDR3 is kept, 42 bases in frame from base 1. The germline V gene (reference sequence) supplies CDR1 MNHEY and CDR2 SMNVEV. Trimming accounts for 5 bases at V and 6 bases at J, while the number of junction bases matched to no gene is 6.

The receptor was isolated from a person in their 70s with COVID-19, enrolled during active disease. The sequence joins TRBV27 to TRBJ2-1, and 8 junctional nucleotides match TRBD2. The sequencing input was peripheral blood. The DNA sequence reads TGTGCCAGCAGTCCCCGGACTAGCTTCAATGAGCAGTTCTTC. Its translation reads: CASSPRTSFNEQFF.